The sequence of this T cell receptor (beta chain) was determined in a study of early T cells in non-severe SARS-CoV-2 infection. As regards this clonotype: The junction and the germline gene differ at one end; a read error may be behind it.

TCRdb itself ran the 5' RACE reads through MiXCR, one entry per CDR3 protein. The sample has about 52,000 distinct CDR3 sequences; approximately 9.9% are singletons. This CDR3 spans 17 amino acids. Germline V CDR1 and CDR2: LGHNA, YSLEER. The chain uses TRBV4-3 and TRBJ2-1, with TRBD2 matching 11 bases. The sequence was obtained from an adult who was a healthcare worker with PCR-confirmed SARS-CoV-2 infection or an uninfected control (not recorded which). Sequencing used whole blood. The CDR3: CANSQYSGGASYNEQFF. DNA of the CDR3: TGCGCCAACAGCCAGTATAGCGGGGGGGCCTCCTACAATGAGCAGTTCTTC.